These 3 T cell receptor beta chains came from one sample sequenced in a study of blood T cell repertoires in COVID-19. The repertoire was sequenced with immunoSEQ multiplex PCR; TCRdb's copy has only in-frame clones and lacks some. The sample includes over 200,000 clones, about 89% of them seen just once. What was sequenced was peripheral blood. These receptors came from a man in his sixties who had recovered from COVID-19.

V usage is TRBV7-3 and J usage is TRBJ2-3; 8 bases are shared with TRBD2. The CDR3 has 15 residues. Germline trimming cut 3 bases from V and 4 bases from J; bases unmatched to any gene: 6. The germline gives CDR1 SGHTA, CDR2 FQGTGA. The CDR3 loop is CASSFQRTSPDTQYF. In DNA, the CDR3 is TGTGCCAGCAGCTTTCAAAGGACTAGCCCAGATACGCAGTATTTT.

The chain employs TRBV5-6 and TRBJ2-7; 7 bases align to TRBD1. Trimming removed 3 bases from V and 4 bases from J; junction bases left unmatched: 10. The CDR3 is 15 amino acids. CDR1 SGHDT and CDR2 YYEEEE come from the germline V gene. In DNA form, the CDR3 reads TGTGCCAGCAGCTGGAGAGGGGGCACCGGATACGAGCAGTACTTC. Translated, it gives CASSWRGGTGYEQYF.

The chain joins TRBV18 to TRBJ1-6; no definite D call. CDR1 is KGHSH, CDR2 LQKENI, per germline. The CDR3 has 15 residues. The V end lost 2 bases, the J end lost 0 bases, and 5 bases lay between the germline ends. CDR3 DNA sequence: TGTGCCAGCTCACCAGAGAGCTCCTATAATTCACCCCTCCACTTT. Its protein is CASSPESSYNSPLHF.